This T cell receptor (beta chain) was captured in a study of cytotoxic CD8 clonotypes in ibrutinib-treated CLL. Method: immunoSEQ multiplex PCR; TCRdb's copy keeps in-frame clones and lacks some. This table has 58,000 or so clones, roughly 59% appearing once. Per the germline V gene, CDR1 is MNHNY and CDR2 is SVGAGI (reference sequence). Trimming removed 2 bases from V and 7 bases from J; junction bases left unmatched: 11. The CDR3 is made up of 16 amino acids. J is TRBJ1-1 and V is TRBV6-6; 9 bases agree with TRBD1. The source of this sequence is a human donor with chronic lymphocytic leukemia. The input for sequencing was PBMCs, taken after 12 months of ibrutinib treatment. For the CDR3, the DNA is TGTGCCAGCAGTTACCCGACCGGGACAGGGTATGGTGAAGCTTTCTTT. It translates to CASSYPTGTGYGEAFF.